This T cell receptor beta chain emerged from a study of a mutant IDH1 vaccine in newly diagnosed glioma. At the level of the study: Treated patients had a mean age of approximately 40 years and a sex split that was approximately 62% male and 37.5% female.

A remark on this clone: Its antigen is unidentified.

The sample's time point: week 35, safety follow-up. What each vaccine dose contained was 300 ug of mutant IDH1 20-mer peptide, accompanied by topical imiquimod. CDR1 is LGHNA and CDR2 is YNFKEQ in the germline V gene. There are 14 residues in the CDR3. Trimming left V 7 bases short and J 1 base short, with 10 bases between. The protocol was immunoSEQ multiplex PCR, while the TCRdb copy is restricted to in-frame clones and leaves out a portion. The data show tens of thousands of clones, around 84% seen once. The chain has TRBV4-2 and TRBJ2-2; D is perhaps TRBD1 (6 bases). This sample comprised PBMCs, obtained from a glioma patient whose treatment included an IDH1 peptide vaccine. The receptor was isolated from a woman between 18 and 29 years old with glioma. The CDR3 nucleotides are TGTGCCAGCACAAAGGGGGTGAACACCGGGGAGCTGTTTTTT. It codes for CASTKGVNTGELFF.